The 10 T cell receptor beta chains below come from one sample, sequenced in a study of vaccination effects on CD4 cells after COVID-19. Ahead of sequencing, the ViraFEST assay grew antigen-specific CD4+ T cells using viral peptide pools. Cells that had been cultured for less than eleven days were the source of isolated CD4+ T cells. The study found no prior SARS-CoV-2 infection in the vaccine recipients, who tested negative for nucleocapsid antibodies. Here immunoSEQ multiplex PCR was the method, and the copy in TCRdb shows in-frame clones only, minus some. The repertoire consists of about 73,000 clones, with approximately 75% occurring once and the leading ten covering around 2.9%. Their antigen targets remain unknown. Here the sequenced sample was CD4+ T cells from PBMCs cultured with HCoV-NL63 spike peptides, taken before COVID-19 vaccination. The receptors derive from a human donor who received a COVID-19 vaccine.

The chain has TRBV6-5 and TRBJ1-2, with 8 bases that match TRBD1. Germline V gives CDR1 MNHEY, CDR2 SVGAGI. This CDR3 spans 15 amino acids. J lost 8 bases, V lost 2 bases, and 10 bases had no gene match. The DNA for the CDR3 is TGTGCCAGCAGTTACAACTCCGGGACAGGCGGCGGCTACACCTTC. Its translation is CASSYNSGTGGGYTF.

The chain joins TRBV5-4 to TRBJ1-2; 7 bases line up with TRBD1. The length of the CDR3 is 13 residues. V shed 4 bases and J 8 bases; nucleotides not matched to a gene: 8. CDR1 and CDR2 (germline): SGHNT, YYREEE (reference sequence). CDR3 bases: TGTGCCAGCAGCCCACAGGGGATGAGGGGCTACACCTTC. Residues: CASSPQGMRGYTF. Full variable domain (rest looked up from reference TRBV5-4 and TRBJ1-2): ETGVTQSPTHLIKTRGQQVTLRCSSQSGHNTVSWYQQALGQGPQFIFQYYREEENGRGNFPPRFSGLQFPNYSSELNVNALELDDSALYLCASSPQGMRGYTFGSGTRLTVV.

The chain links TRBV11-2 to TRBJ2-3, with D perhaps TRBD1 (6 bases). Trimming took off 1 base at V and 2 bases at J, with 13 bases between the two ends. This CDR3 is 16 amino acids long. Germline loops: CDR1 SGHAT, CDR2 FQNNGV. Here the CDR3 reads CASSLGQGLLTDTQYF. The CDR3 region has the DNA TGTGCCAGCAGCTTAGGGCAGGGGCTCCTCACAGATACGCAGTATTTT.

The chain uses TRBV5-1 and TRBJ1-1; D is perhaps TRBD1 (5 bases). The V and J ends lost 6 bases and 4 bases respectively, with 13 bases between them. The germline CDR1 and CDR2 sequences are SGHRS and YFSETQ. The CDR3 length is 13 residues. The CDR3 DNA sequence: TGCGCCAGCAAAGGGACTCTGGGCACTGAAGCTTTCTTT. This codes for CASKGTLGTEAFF.

The chain carries TRBV6-1 and TRBJ2-6; D possibly uses TRBD1 or TRBD2 (5 bases each). Germline CDR1 MNHNS, CDR2 SASEGT. The V end was cut by 4 bases, the J end by 3 bases, with 16 bases between. The CDR3 has 17 residues. CDR3 sequence (DNA): TGTGCCAGCAGTGGGGGGACCCCCAGACGTGGGGCCAACGTCCTGACTTTC. It specifies CASSGGTPRRGANVLTF.

The gene calls are TRBV6-1 and TRBJ1-1, with D perhaps matching TRBD1 (5 bases). V shed 1 base and J shed 10 bases, with 16 bases lying between them. Per the germline V gene, CDR1 is MNHNS and CDR2 is SASEGT. CDR3 length equals 14 residues. CDR3 DNA: TGTGCCAGCAGTGAAGAAGCGCGGAGGGGTGGAGCTTTCTTT. Translated, it gives CASSEEARRGGAFF.

The V and J genes are TRBV5-1 and TRBJ2-1, with TRBD2 matching 7 bases. The junction had 3 bases not matched to a gene; V was cut back by 6 bases and J by 0 bases. CDR3 length: 14 residues. Germline CDR1 SGHRS, CDR2 YFSETQ. The CDR3 here is CASKGGSSYNEQFF. The CDR3 nucleotides read TGCGCCAGCAAGGGCGGGAGCTCCTACAATGAGCAGTTCTTC. The full variable domain, completed using reference TRBV5-1 and TRBJ2-1, is KAGVTQTPRYLIKTRGQQVTLSCSPISGHRSVSWYQQTPGQGLQFLFEYFSETQRNKGNFPGRFSGRQFSNSRSEMNVSTLELGDSALYLCASKGGSSYNEQFFGPGTRLTVL.

The chain has TRBV7-3 and TRBJ2-1; D not certain. The V and J ends lost 1 base and 9 bases respectively, with 7 bases between them. This CDR3 spans 12 amino acids. CDR1 is SGHTA, CDR2 FQGTGA, per germline. CDR3 sequence: CASSLSTGEQFF. CDR3 DNA sequence: TGTGCCAGCAGCTTAAGTACGGGTGAGCAGTTCTTC.

The rearrangement joins TRBV6-5 to TRBJ1-2, with 8 bases matching TRBD1. Germline assignment: CDR1 MNHEY and CDR2 SVGAGI. The length of the CDR3 is 14 residues. V was pared by 3 bases and J by 7 bases, with 7 bases of the junction left unmatched. The CDR3 spells CASSYERTGFGYTF. As DNA, the CDR3 is TGTGCCAGCAGTTATGAGCGGACAGGGTTTGGCTACACCTTC.

V is TRBV7-9 and J is TRBJ1-2; D gene uncertain. V was clipped by 3 bases and J by 4 bases, with 15 bases between them. The CDR3 is made up of 15 amino acids. Per germline, CDR1 SEHNR and CDR2 FQNEAQ (reference sequence). This CDR3 reads CASSLAASSFYGYTF. DNA for the CDR3: TGTGCCAGCAGCTTGGCAGCCTCATCCTTCTATGGCTACACCTTC.